The 23 T cell receptor beta chains listed next were all sequenced from one sample in a study of T cell responses to AZD1222 COVID-19 vaccine. Measured with immunoSEQ multiplex PCR; TCRdb has only the in-frame clones, and not every one. This repertoire shows more than 85,000 clones, over 75% found once; its top ten account for 2% to 3%. Sequences were derived from peripheral blood, sampled on day 0 of AZD1222 vaccination. These receptors were obtained from an adult in good health.

The CDR3 DNA sequence: TGTGCCAGCAGCCAGAACATCGGGAATCAGCCCCAGCATTTT. This sequence encodes CASSQNIGNQPQHF. The chain recombines TRBV2 with TRBJ1-5; D gene ambiguous. Per germline, CDR1 SNHLY and CDR2 FYNNEI. The CDR3 sequence is 14 residues long. V lost 6 bases to trimming and J lost 4 bases, with 13 bases between them.

In its sample, this clone ranks as medium-sized. The sample holds other DNA sequences that translate to the same CDR3. V is TRBV5-4 and J is TRBJ1-5; D ambiguous. This CDR3 comprises 14 residues. Per germline, CDR1 SGHNT and CDR2 YYREEE (reference sequence). Deletions cut 0 bases from V and 6 bases from J, with 10 bases between. The CDR3 coding sequence is TGTGCCAGCAGCTTGGGGGGATCCGGTCAGCCCCAGCATTTT. The encoded protein is CASSLGGSGQPQHF.

The chain couples TRBV12-3 or TRBV12-4 to TRBJ2-5, with D hard to call. Between the trimmed V and J ends, which lost 3 bases and 4 bases, there was a span of 3 bases. The CDR3 totals 11 residues. CDR3 nucleotide sequence: TGTGCCAGCAGTTTCCTAGAGACCCAGTACTTC. This codes for CASSFLETQYF.

This chain uses TRBV27 with TRBJ2-7, with D possibly matching TRBD2 (5 bases). Trimming removed 2 bases from V and 5 bases from J, with 10 bases in between. The CDR3 totals 13 residues. From germline, CDR1 is MNHEY and CDR2 SMNVEV (reference sequence). DNA of the CDR3: TGTGCCAGCAGTTTACGGGATGGAAACGAGCAGTACTTC. Protein: CASSLRDGNEQYF.

This clone was observed once. CDR3 loop: CASSSPSDTQYF. Here the CDR3 DNA reads TGTGCCAGCAGCTCCCCCTCGGATACGCAGTATTTT. This chain links TRBV11-3 with TRBJ2-3, with D hard to call. Germline V gene sequence: CDR1 SGHNT, CDR2 YENEEA. V shed 4 bases and J shed 6 bases, with 8 bases lying between them. The CDR3 totals 12 residues.

The rearrangement links TRBV5-6 to TRBJ1-2; 8 nucleotides match TRBD1. This CDR3 is built from 19 residues. CDR1 and CDR2 from the germline V gene are SGHDT and YYEEEE. Germline trimming cut 0 bases from V and 2 bases from J; bases unmatched to any gene: 15. CDR3 coding DNA: TGTGCCAGCAGCTTGGTGATCTTAGTGGACAGGGAATCCAACTATGGCTACACCTTC. This encodes CASSLVILVDRESNYGYTF. Filled out from reference TRBV5-6 and TRBJ1-2, the complete variable domain reads DAGVTQSPTHLIKTRGQQVTLRCSPKSGHDTVSWYQQALGQGPQFIFQYYEEEERQRGNFPDRFSGHQFPNYSSELNVNALLLGDSALYLCASSLVILVDRESNYGYTFGSGTRLTVV.

This clone was detected once. The chain is built from TRBV6-2 or TRBV6-3 and TRBJ1-1; D is undetermined. The CDR3 sequence is 13 residues long. Looked up from germline, CDR1 is MNHEY and CDR2 is SVGEGT. V lost 6 bases to trimming and J lost 4 bases, with 12 bases between them. The CDR3 region is CASSYVSTTEAFF. The CDR3 nucleotides are TGTGCCAGCAGCTATGTTTCGACCACTGAAGCTTTCTTT.

The chain carries TRBV3-1 (or the pseudogene TRBV3-2) and TRBJ1-5, with D hard to call. Per the germline V gene, CDR1 is LGHDT and CDR2 is YNNKEL (reference sequence). The CDR3 extends over 16 amino acids. The V end was cut by 1 base, the J end by 4 bases, with 14 bases between. DNA of the CDR3: TGTGCCAGCAGCCAAGGTCAGGCGTTTCGGAATCAGCCCCAGCATTTT. This encodes CASSQGQAFRNQPQHF.

This sequence joins TRBV2 and TRBJ2-1, with a tentative D call TRBD2 (6 bases). CDR1 is SNHLY and CDR2 is FYNNEI in the germline V gene. There are 13 residues in the CDR3. V shed 8 bases and J shed 0 bases, with 8 bases lying between them. Written as DNA, the CDR3 is TGTGCCAGCGGGGGGAGCTCCTACAATGAGCAGTTCTTC. Residues: CASGGSSYNEQFF.

The chain carries TRBV6-5 and TRBJ2-7, with a possible D match to TRBD2 (5 bases). The CDR3 runs to 15 residues. CDR1 is MNHEY and CDR2 is SVGAGI in the germline V gene. V lost 0 bases and J 1 base, leaving 10 bases between the germline ends. Written as DNA, the CDR3 is TGTGCCAGCAGTTACTCGCGTTCGGGGTCCTACGAGCAGTACTTC. Translating gives CASSYSRSGSYEQYF.

Note on this clone: The junction does not match germline at one end; this may be a read error. The chain employs TRBV11-3 and TRBJ1-1, with D possibly matching TRBD1 (6 bases). This CDR3 has 13 residues. The germline V gene has CDR1 SGHNT and CDR2 YENEEA. The CDR3 sequence is CASSLQGYTEVFF. In nucleotides, the CDR3 is TGTGCCAGCAGCCTTCAGGGGTACACTGAAGTTTTCTTT.

The genes are TRBV5-4 and TRBJ2-5; 10 bases line up with TRBD2. The CDR3 has 15 amino acids. Germline CDR1 SGHNT, CDR2 YYREEE (reference sequence). Germline trimming cut 5 bases from V and 5 bases from J; bases unmatched to any gene: 9. The CDR3 loop is CASRLAGGALETQYF. DNA of the CDR3: TGTGCCAGCAGATTAGCGGGAGGAGCCTTGGAGACCCAGTACTTC.

The chain combines TRBV5-1 with TRBJ2-1; weak D call: TRBD1 (5 bases). CDR1 SGHRS and CDR2 YFSETQ come from the germline V gene. Trimming stripped 4 bases from V and 3 bases from J, with 8 bases between. This CDR3 has 13 residues. CDR3 amino acids: CASSPQGYNEQFF. CDR3 coding DNA: TGCGCCAGCAGCCCGCAGGGCTACAATGAGCAGTTCTTC.

This chain connects TRBV6-4 to TRBJ2-7; TRBD2 agrees at 8 bases. The CDR3 totals 17 residues. Trimming at V came to 2 bases and at J to 5 bases, leaving 14 bases not matched to a gene. Germline V lookup: CDR1 MRHNA, CDR2 SNTAGT. In DNA, the CDR3 is TGTGCCAGCAGTGACCCGACTTGGCGGGAGGCTTTCCACGAGCAGTACTTC. Its protein product is CASSDPTWREAFHEQYF.

The rearrangement joins TRBV27 to TRBJ1-2; possible D gene TRBD1, 5 bases. Germline CDR1 reads MNHEY; CDR2 reads SMNVEV (reference sequence). The CDR3 sequence is 15 residues long. Trimming took 5 bases from V and 2 from J, leaving 15 bases between them. The DNA of the CDR3 is TGTGCCAGCAGTCCTTACGACAGACTGAACTATGGCTACACCTTC. It encodes CASSPYDRLNYGYTF.

This chain joins TRBV9 and TRBJ1-1, with D unclear. This CDR3 is 13 amino acids long. The V and J ends lost 1 base and 1 base respectively, with 5 bases between them. From germline, CDR1 is SGDLS and CDR2 YYNGEE. CDR3 in amino acids: CASSVLTNTEAFF. DNA for the CDR3: TGTGCCAGCAGCGTACTCACGAACACTGAAGCTTTCTTT.

In this sample, this clone turned up once. The rearrangement joins TRBV24-1 to TRBJ2-3; D uncertain. V was pared by 9 bases and J by 10 bases, with 22 bases between. Germline V lookup: CDR1 KGHDR, CDR2 SFDVKD. This CDR3 has 14 amino acids. The CDR3 nucleotides read TGTGCCACCGGACGCTGGGGTGACCCTACGGCGCAGTATTTT. As protein: CATGRWGDPTAQYF.

The rearrangement links TRBV4-3 to TRBJ1-3, with D uncertain. V was pared by 1 base and J by 4 bases, with 17 bases between. CDR3 length: 17 amino acids. Per the germline V gene, CDR1 is LGHNA and CDR2 is YSLEER. The CDR3 DNA follows: TGCGCCAGCAGCCAAGCCGGGCCCGCCACGATGGGAAACACCATATATTTT. This sequence encodes CASSQAGPATMGNTIYF.

This clone was seen only once. The J gene is TRBJ2-7, the V gene TRBV7-2; D is unresolved. Trimming shortened V by 6 bases and J by 1 base, and 13 bases separated the two germline ends. This CDR3 region has 14 residues. Germline CDR1 SGHTA, CDR2 FQGNSA. The CDR3 nucleotides read TGTGCCAGCAGTGTATCGTCCGGTTCCTACGAGCAGTACTTC. This codes for CASSVSSGSYEQYF.

This chain uses TRBV5-1 with TRBJ2-7; a possible D gene is TRBD2 (6 bases). Trimming took 0 bases from V and 2 from J, leaving 12 bases between them. The CDR3 consists of 15 residues. From germline, CDR1 is SGHRS and CDR2 YFSETQ. CDR3 nucleotides: TGCGCCAGCAGCTTGGCCGGTGGGGGGACCTACGAGCAGTACTTC. Translating it yields CASSLAGGGTYEQYF.

This clone was detected once. The chain uses TRBV19 and TRBJ1-1; TRBD1 is a possible D gene (5 bases). The V gene lost 5 bases and the J gene lost 4 bases, with 11 bases spanning the gap. The CDR3 length is 13 residues. Germline assignment: CDR1 LNHDA and CDR2 SQIVND (reference sequence). The CDR3 DNA reads TGTGCCAGTAGTTGGGGCCCGGGCACTGAAGCTTTCTTT. Encoded protein: CASSWGPGTEAFF.

This clone was counted once. The gene calls are TRBV19 and TRBJ1-2, with D hard to call. Trimming took 5 bases from V and 1 from J, leaving 17 bases between them. This CDR3 spans 16 amino acids. The germline gives CDR1 LNHDA, CDR2 SQIVND (reference sequence). This CDR3 reads CASSGVRADYNYGYTF. CDR3 in DNA: TGTGCCAGTAGTGGCGTGAGGGCAGACTATAACTATGGCTACACCTTC.

This clone was observed a few times. This same CDR3 is encoded by further DNA sequences in the sample. The rearrangement links TRBV4-1 to TRBJ1-1; D uncertain. Germline CDR1 reads MGHRA; CDR2 reads YSYEKL. Trimming shortened V by 1 base and J by 0 bases, and 3 bases separated the two germline ends. This CDR3 spans 13 amino acids. CDR3 in amino acids: CASSQVLNTEAFF. The CDR3, as DNA: TGCGCCAGCAGCCAAGTCCTGAACACTGAAGCTTTCTTT.